This is a list of T cell receptor beta chains from one sample in a study of type 1 regulatory T cells. TCRdb processed the reads anew with MiXCR; each CDR3 protein has one entry. The repertoire holds roughly 68,000 distinct CDR3 sequences, with about three fifths as singletons. For these receptors, no antigen is known. Sequenced input: cultured T cells, either the whole culture or a sorted T cell fraction (not recorded which). These receptors were obtained from a human donor in good health. Each CDR3 is given with its conserved first and last residue. D genes are given only for firm matches. Not every row has a clone size; where given, it reads once, few, many or a size class.

length,J,V,size,D,DNA,CDR3
12,TRBJ1-5,TRBV4-2,few,NA,TGTGCCAGCAGCCCCAGCGGCGGGCCCCAGCATTTT,CASSPSGGPQHF
15,TRBJ2-5,TRBV5-1,few,TRBD2,TGCGCCAGCAGCTTGGGACTAGCGGGAGCCGAGACCCAGTACTTC,CASSLGLAGAETQYF
12,TRBJ2-7,TRBV29-1,NA,NA,TGCAGCGTTGCGGACGGACCCTACGAGCAGTACTTC,CSVADGPYEQYF
16,TRBJ2-7,TRBV28,few,TRBD1,TGTGCCAGCAACCGGGACAGGGCCGTCTTGGGCTACGAGCAGTACTTC,CASNRDRAVLGYEQYF
14,TRBJ1-2,TRBV5-1,NA,TRBD1,TGCGCCAGCAGCCCTGATCAGGGGGCGTGGGGCTACACCTTC,CASSPDQGAWGYTF
14,TRBJ2-5,TRBV20-1,NA,TRBD1,TGCAGTGCTGTTACCGGGACAGGGCTGGAGACCCAGTACTTC,CSAVTGTGLETQYF
17,TRBJ2-2,TRBV3-1,NA,NA,TGTGCCAGCAGGGCCGAATCTGGCAACGTCGGCACCGGGGAGCTGTTTTTT,CASRAESGNVGTGELFF
14,TRBJ2-1,TRBV12-3/TRBV12-4,many,TRBD2,TGTGCCAGTCTGGCTAGCGGGAGTAGCAATGAGCAGTTCTTC,CASLASGSSNEQFF
15,TRBJ2-7,TRBV11-2,once,TRBD2,TGTGCCAGCAGCCCGGGGACTAGCGGCACCTACGAGCAGTACTTC,CASSPGTSGTYEQYF
13,TRBJ2-1,TRBV29-1,few,TRBD2,TGCAGCGGGGGACTACCGGTAGACAATGAGCAGTTCTTC,CSGGLPVDNEQFF
15,TRBJ2-1,TRBV24-1,few,NA,TGTGCCACCAGTGAACCTTCCCCGGGCCACAATGAGCAGTTCTTC,CATSEPSPGHNEQFF
14,TRBJ2-7,TRBV3-1,NA,TRBD1,TGTGCCAGCAGCCCCGGGACAGGGCCCTACGAGCAGTACTTC,CASSPGTGPYEQYF
17,TRBJ2-7,TRBV2,NA,TRBD2,TGTGCCAGCAGTGAACTCCTTCTAGCGGGAGACCCCTACGAGCAGTACTTC,CASSELLLAGDPYEQYF
12,TRBJ1-2,TRBV30,NA,NA,TGTGCCTGGAGCGAGGAGGGGGTGAGCTACACCTTC,CAWSEEGVSYTF